The T cell receptor (beta chain) under discussion was sequenced for a study of radiation and T cells in renal cell carcinoma. Findings and caveats of the study: Baseline intratumoral clonotype presence is unknown without pretreatment biopsies.

Sample time point: blood 2 weeks post-SBRT. The treatment: 15 Gy SBRT to primary tumor, nephrectomy 4 weeks later. The patient's renal cell carcinoma had clear cell pathology. For this clone: What it recognizes is unknown.

Profiled with immunoSEQ multiplex PCR; TCRdb holds only in-frame clones, not every one. The sample holds 160,000 or so clones, roughly 87% seen once. The receptor was derived from a woman in her forties or fifties with renal cell carcinoma. Sample: blood, taken from a patient whose treatment included radiotherapy and nephrectomy.

The CDR3 nucleotides are TGTGCCAGCAGCTTAGTTGCGGACGAGACCCAGTACTTC. It codes for CASSLVADETQYF. The J gene is TRBJ2-5, the V gene TRBV7-9, with D hard to call. In germline, CDR1 is SEHNR, CDR2 FQNEAQ (reference sequence). Trimming took off 1 base at V and 5 bases at J, with 8 bases between the two ends. The CDR3 spans 13 residues.